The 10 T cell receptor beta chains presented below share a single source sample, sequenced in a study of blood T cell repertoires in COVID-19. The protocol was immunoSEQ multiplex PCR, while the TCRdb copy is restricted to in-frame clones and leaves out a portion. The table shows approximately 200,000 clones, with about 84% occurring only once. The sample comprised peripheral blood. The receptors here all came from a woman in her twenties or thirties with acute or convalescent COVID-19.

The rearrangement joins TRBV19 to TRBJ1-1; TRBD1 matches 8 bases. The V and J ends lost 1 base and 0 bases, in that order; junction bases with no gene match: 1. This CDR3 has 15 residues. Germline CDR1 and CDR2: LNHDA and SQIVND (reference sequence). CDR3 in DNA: TGTGCCAGTAGTATAGTGGGACAGGTGAACACTGAAGCTTTCTTT. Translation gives CASSIVGQVNTEAFF.

The CDR3 coding sequence is TGTGCCACCAGTGATTTGAGCGGGAACACGCAGTATTTT. It specifies CATSDLSGNTQYF. This chain uses TRBV24-1 with TRBJ2-3; 7 bases are shared with TRBD2. The CDR3 length is 13 residues. The germline V gene encodes CDR1 KGHDR and CDR2 SFDVKD. Trimming at V came to 0 bases and at J to 9 bases, leaving 2 bases not matched to a gene.

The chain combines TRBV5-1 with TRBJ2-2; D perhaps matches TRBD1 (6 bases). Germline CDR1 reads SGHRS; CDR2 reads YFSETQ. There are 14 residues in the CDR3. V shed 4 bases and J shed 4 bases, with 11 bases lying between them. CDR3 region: CASSLETGTGELFF. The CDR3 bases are TGCGCCAGCAGCCTAGAGACAGGCACCGGGGAGCTGTTTTTT. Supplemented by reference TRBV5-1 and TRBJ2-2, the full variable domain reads KAGVTQTPRYLIKTRGQQVTLSCSPISGHRSVSWYQQTPGQGLQFLFEYFSETQRNKGNFPGRFSGRQFSNSRSEMNVSTLELGDSALYLCASSLETGTGELFFGEGSRLTVL.

CDR3 bases: TGTGCCAGTAGGACCACAGGGCGTGGTAATTCACCCCTCCACTTT. Translated, it gives CASRTTGRGNSPLHF. This chain links TRBV19 with TRBJ1-6, with D perhaps matching TRBD1 (6 bases). The V gene's germline CDR1 is LNHDA and CDR2 SQIVND (reference sequence). CDR3 length equals 15 residues. V lost 6 bases and J 6 bases, leaving 15 bases between the germline ends.

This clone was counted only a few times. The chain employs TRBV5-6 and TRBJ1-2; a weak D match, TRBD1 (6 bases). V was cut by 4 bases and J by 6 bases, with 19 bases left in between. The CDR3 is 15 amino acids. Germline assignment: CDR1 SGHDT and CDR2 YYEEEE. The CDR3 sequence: CASSPYFGQTDGYTF. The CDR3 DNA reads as TGTGCCAGCAGCCCCTATTTCGGACAGACAGATGGCTACACCTTC.

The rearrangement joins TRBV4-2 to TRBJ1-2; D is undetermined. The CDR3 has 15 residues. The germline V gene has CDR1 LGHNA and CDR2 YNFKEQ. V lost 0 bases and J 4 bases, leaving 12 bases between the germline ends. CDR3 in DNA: TGTGCCAGCAGCCAAGAGCTGGCACGGGGCTATGGCTACACCTTC. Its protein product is CASSQELARGYGYTF.

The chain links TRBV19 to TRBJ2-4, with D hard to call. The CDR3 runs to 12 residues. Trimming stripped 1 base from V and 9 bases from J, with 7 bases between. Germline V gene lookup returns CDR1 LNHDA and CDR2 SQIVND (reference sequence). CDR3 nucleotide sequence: TGTGCCAGTAGTATAGTCCGAGGCATTCAGTACTTC. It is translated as CASSIVRGIQYF.

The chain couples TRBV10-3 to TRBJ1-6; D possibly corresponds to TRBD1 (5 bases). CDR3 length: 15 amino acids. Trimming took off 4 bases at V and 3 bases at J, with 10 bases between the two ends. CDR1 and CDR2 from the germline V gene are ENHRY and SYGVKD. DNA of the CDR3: TGTGCCATCAGTGCTAATACAGGCTATAATTCACCCCTCCACTTT. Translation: CAISANTGYNSPLHF.

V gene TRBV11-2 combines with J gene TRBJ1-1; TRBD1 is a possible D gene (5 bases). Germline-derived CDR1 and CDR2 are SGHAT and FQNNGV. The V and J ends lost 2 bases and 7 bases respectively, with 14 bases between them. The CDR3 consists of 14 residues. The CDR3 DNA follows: TGTGCCAGCAGCTTAATGGGAGGGACGGTTGAAGCTTTCTTT. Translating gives CASSLMGGTVEAFF. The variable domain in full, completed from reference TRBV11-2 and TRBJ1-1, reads EAGVAQSPRYKIIEKRQSVAFWCNPISGHATLYWYQQILGQGPKLLIQFQNNGVVDDSQLPKDRFSAERLKGVDSTLKIQPAKLEDSAVYLCASSLMGGTVEAFFGQGTRLTVV.

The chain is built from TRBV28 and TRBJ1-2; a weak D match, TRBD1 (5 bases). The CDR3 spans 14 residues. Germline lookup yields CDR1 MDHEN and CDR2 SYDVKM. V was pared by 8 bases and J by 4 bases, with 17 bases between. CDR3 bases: TGTGCCAGCCGCCCTGGTGGGGGGGGCTATGGCTACACCTTC. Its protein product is CASRPGGGGYGYTF.